This T cell receptor beta chain originates from a study of cytomegalovirus exposure and HLA in healthy donors. The CDR3 is 14 amino acids. From germline, CDR1 is SGHRS and CDR2 YFSETQ. The junction had 0 bases not matched to a gene; V was cut back by 2 bases and J by 2 bases. Findings and caveats of the study: Further analysis, carried out later, found HLA-associated TCR beta chains more clonally expanded than equally common other chains. What a later analysis reportedly showed was that an Asian-associated ancestry cluster had fewer N-insertions than the approximately 700-donor mean. In a later analysis, most CMV-associated TCR beta chains appeared HLA-restricted.

The PCR had 60 Vbeta and 13 Jbeta primers. TCRdb keeps only in-frame clones here, not all; method: immunoSEQ multiplex PCR. The data contain 65,000 to 100,000 clones, 76% of them singletons. This clone has a handful of counts. What it recognizes is unknown. This clonotype was sampled from a man aged 40-50 years in good health and CMV-seronegative. Sequencing used PBMCs. The rearrangement joins TRBV5-1 to TRBJ2-7; 11 bases match TRBD2. The CDR3 DNA sequence: TGCGCCAGCAGCTTTAGCGGGGGGGCCTACGAGCAGTACTTC. Translated: CASSFSGGAYEQYF.